This entry features one TCR beta chain sequence. The antigen remains undetermined. Sequencing used immunoSEQ multiplex PCR; TCRdb keeps in-frame clones, though not all of them. The sample shows more than 85,000 clones, roughly nine tenths of them seen only once. This specimen comes from a study of T cell responses to AZD1222 COVID-19 vaccine. As for the study in general: Whether given at about 4 or about 12 weeks, second doses were pooled.

Findings and caveats of the study: Among the donors, most were white British and more were female, and clonal diversity was possibly underestimated. Only six or seven AZD1222 recipients tested seropositive at baseline. Sampled repertoires all dated from after the peak T cell response.

The CDR3 extends over 15 amino acids. CDR1 is SGDLS, CDR2 YYNGEE, per germline. The V gene lost 4 bases and the J gene lost 8 bases, with 18 bases spanning the gap. The receptor was isolated from an adult in good health. The specimen was peripheral blood, collected on day 0 of AZD1222 vaccination. The chain combines TRBV9 with TRBJ1-4; D is possibly TRBD1 (5 bases). The CDR3 loop is CASSRSWDFEEKLFF. As DNA, the CDR3 is TGTGCCAGCAGCCGCTCTTGGGACTTCGAGGAAAAACTGTTTTTT.